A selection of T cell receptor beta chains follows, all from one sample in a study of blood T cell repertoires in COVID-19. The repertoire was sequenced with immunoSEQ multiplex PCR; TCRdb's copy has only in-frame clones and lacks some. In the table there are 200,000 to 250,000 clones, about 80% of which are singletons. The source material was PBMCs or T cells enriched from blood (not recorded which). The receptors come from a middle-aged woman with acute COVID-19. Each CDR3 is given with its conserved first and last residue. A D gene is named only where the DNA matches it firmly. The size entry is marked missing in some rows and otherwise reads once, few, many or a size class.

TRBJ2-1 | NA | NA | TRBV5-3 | CARSLVNPDSNNEQFF | TGTGCCAGAAGCTTGGTAAACCCGGACAGTAACAATGAGCAGTTCTTC
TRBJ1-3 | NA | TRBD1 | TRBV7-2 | CASSLSVPGQGYSGNTIYF | TGTGCCAGCAGCTTATCGGTCCCGGGACAGGGATACTCTGGAAACACCATATATTTT
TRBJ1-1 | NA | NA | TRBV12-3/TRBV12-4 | CASRRQGNTEAFF | TGTGCCAGCAGGCGCCAGGGAAACACTGAAGCTTTCTTT
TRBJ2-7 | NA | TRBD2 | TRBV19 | CASSAGGYEQYF | TGTGCCAGTAGTGCGGGAGGGTACGAGCAGTACTTC
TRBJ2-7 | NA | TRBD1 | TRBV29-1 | CSVAGQGARYEQYF | TGCAGCGTCGCGGGACAGGGGGCAAGGTACGAGCAGTACTTC
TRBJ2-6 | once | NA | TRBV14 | CASSQDDFSGANVLTF | TGTGCCAGCAGCCAAGATGACTTCTCTGGGGCCAACGTCCTGACTTTC
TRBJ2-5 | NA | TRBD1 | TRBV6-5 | CASSPGQGARETQYF | TGTGCCAGCAGCCCGGGACAGGGGGCGCGAGAGACCCAGTACTTC
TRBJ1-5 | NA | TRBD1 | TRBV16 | CASSQSRWGQGSNQPQHF | TGTGCCAGCAGCCAATCTAGGTGGGGACAGGGGAGCAATCAGCCCCAGCATTTT
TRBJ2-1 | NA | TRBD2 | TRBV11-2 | CASSLGMGGFRDEQFF | TGTGCCAGCAGCTTAGGGATGGGGGGGTTTAGGGATGAGCAGTTCTTC
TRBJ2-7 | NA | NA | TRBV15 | CATSRPPGEQYF | TGTGCCACCAGCAGACCTCCAGGCGAGCAGTACTTC
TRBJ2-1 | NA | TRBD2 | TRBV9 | CASSPSGTLAGASYNEQFF | TGTGCCAGCAGCCCCAGTGGGACACTAGCGGGAGCCTCCTACAATGAGCAGTTCTTC
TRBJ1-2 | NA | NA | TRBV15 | CATSSAREVYGYTF | TGTGCCACCAGCAGCGCCCGTGAGGTCTATGGCTACACCTTC
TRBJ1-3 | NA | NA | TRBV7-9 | CASSNSGTASSGNTIYF | TGTGCCAGCAGTAACTCCGGGACTGCGAGCTCTGGAAACACCATATATTTT
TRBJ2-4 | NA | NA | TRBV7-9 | CASSRPQGIGKNIQYF | TGTGCCAGCAGCAGACCCCAGGGTATTGGCAAAAACATTCAGTACTTC
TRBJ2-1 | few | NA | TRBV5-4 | CASSLEQGKHNEQFF | TGTGCCAGCAGCTTGGAACAGGGAAAGCACAATGAGCAGTTCTTC
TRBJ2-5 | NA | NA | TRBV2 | CASSETGIQETQYF | TGTGCCAGCAGTGAGACAGGTATACAAGAGACCCAGTACTTC
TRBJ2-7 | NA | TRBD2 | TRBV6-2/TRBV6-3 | CASSYSAGSPRGQYF | TGTGCCAGCAGTTATTCAGCGGGGTCCCCTCGGGGGCAGTACTTC
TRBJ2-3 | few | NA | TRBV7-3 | CASSQGTLPTDTQYF | TGTGCCAGCAGCCAGGGGACCCTCCCCACAGATACGCAGTATTTT
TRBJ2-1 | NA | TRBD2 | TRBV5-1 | CASSSSGSYNEQFF | TGCGCCAGCAGCTCTAGCGGGAGTTACAATGAGCAGTTCTTC
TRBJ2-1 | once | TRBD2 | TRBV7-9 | CASSLGLAGGRSYNEQFF | TGTGCCAGCAGCTTAGGGCTAGCGGGGGGGCGGTCCTACAATGAGCAGTTCTTC
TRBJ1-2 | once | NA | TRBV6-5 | CASSPRDTYGYTF | TGTGCCAGCAGCCCGAGGGACACTTATGGCTACACCTTC
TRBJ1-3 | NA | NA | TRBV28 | CASSLPTASSGNTIYF | TGTGCCAGCAGTTTACCAACCGCGAGCTCTGGAAACACCATATATTTT
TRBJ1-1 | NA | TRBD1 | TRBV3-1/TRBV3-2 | CASSLGQVNTEAFF | TGTGCCAGCAGCTTGGGACAGGTGAACACTGAAGCTTTCTTT
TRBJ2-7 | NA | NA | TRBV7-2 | CASSFLVSLSYEQYF | TGTGCCAGCAGCTTTCTGGTGAGCCTCTCCTACGAGCAGTACTTC
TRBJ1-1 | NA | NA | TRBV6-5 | CASTLTVVNTEAFF | TGTGCCAGCACCCTAACAGTTGTGAACACTGAAGCTTTCTTT
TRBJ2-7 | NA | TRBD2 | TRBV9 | CASSVGGLAGAREQYF | TGTGCCAGCAGCGTAGGAGGACTAGCGGGAGCGCGCGAGCAGTACTTC
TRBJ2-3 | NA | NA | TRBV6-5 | CASSSGVTGTDTQYF | TGTGCCAGCTCTTCCGGGGTTACGGGCACAGATACGCAGTATTTT
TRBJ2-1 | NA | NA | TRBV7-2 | CASTPDSLYNEQFF | TGTGCCAGCACCCCGGACAGTCTGTACAATGAGCAGTTCTTC
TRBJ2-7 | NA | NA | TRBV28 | CASSSMRYEQYF | TGTGCCAGCAGTTCTATGCGCTACGAGCAGTACTTC
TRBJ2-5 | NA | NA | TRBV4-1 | CASSHPDFQETQYF | TGCGCCAGCAGCCATCCTGACTTTCAAGAGACCCAGTACTTC
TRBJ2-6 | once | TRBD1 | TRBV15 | CATTQGASGANVLTF | TGTGCCACCACCCAGGGGGCCTCTGGGGCCAACGTCCTGACTTTC
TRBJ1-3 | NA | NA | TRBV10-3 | CAISESTGRSGNTIYF | TGTGCCATCAGTGAGTCAACAGGTCGCTCTGGAAACACCATATATTTT
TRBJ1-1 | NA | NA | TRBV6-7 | CASSYYLPQENTEAFF | TGTGCCAGCAGTTACTACCTCCCACAGGAGAACACTGAAGCTTTCTTT
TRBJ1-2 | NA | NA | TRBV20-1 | CSASSGGGYTF | TGCAGTGCTAGTTCGGGGGGCGGCTACACCTTC
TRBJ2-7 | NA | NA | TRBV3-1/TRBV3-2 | CASSPPEPYSYEQYF | TGTGCCAGCTCCCCTCCCGAGCCTTACTCCTACGAGCAGTACTTC
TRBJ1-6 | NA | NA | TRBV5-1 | CASSSTGSGSAAPLHF | TGCGCCAGCAGCTCGACAGGTTCTGGGTCGGCAGCACCCCTCCACTTT